These 32 T cell receptor beta chains were sequenced from one sample in a study of T cells in Graves' hyperthyroidism and ophthalmopathy. TCR beta CDR3 regions were amplified from RNA. The HTBI primer set served for first-round RT-PCR of the TCR CDR3. TCRdb passed the multiplex PCR reads through MiXCR, listing each CDR3 protein once. This table holds hundreds of thousands of distinct CDR3 sequences, 12% to 15% found once. Sequencing was done on a sample of blood. All receptors derive from a woman in her late teens or twenties with Graves' hyperthyroidism.

The rearrangement uses TRBV27 and TRBJ2-1, with 7 bases aligning to TRBD2. Germline V gene data show CDR1 as MNHEY and CDR2 as SMNVEV (reference sequence). The CDR3 covers 15 residues. The V and J ends lost 2 bases and 8 bases, in that order; junction bases with no gene match: 9. CDR3 protein: CASSLAGAITDEQFF. The DNA of the CDR3 is TGTGCCAGCAGTTTAGCGGGAGCCATTACCGATGAGCAGTTCTTC.

The rearrangement links TRBV5-4 to TRBJ2-7, with 12 bases that match TRBD2. The germline V gene has CDR1 SGHNT and CDR2 YYREEE (reference sequence). The trim removed 1 base at V and 7 bases at J, leaving 9 bases unmatched. The CDR3 is 16 residues long. In DNA, the CDR3 is TGTGCCAGCAGCTTGCAGCAACTAGCGGGAGGAGGAGAGCAGTACTTC. Protein product: CASSLQQLAGGGEQYF.

This clonotype was counted many times. The CDR3 region has the DNA TGTGCCAGCAGACCCGGGAGGGCGAGGACCACAGATACGCAGTATTTT. This gives the protein CASRPGRARTTDTQYF. The J gene is TRBJ2-3, the V gene TRBV11-2, with 8 positions matching TRBD2. V shed 6 bases, J shed 2 bases, and the junction held 10 bases outside the gene matches. In germline, CDR1 is SGHAT, CDR2 FQNNGV. CDR3 length: 16 residues.

This clonotype was observed a few times. V usage is TRBV9 and J usage is TRBJ1-4; no clear D. Germline V gene sequence: CDR1 SGDLS, CDR2 YYNGEE. The CDR3 consists of 15 residues. V was clipped by 3 bases and J by 5 bases, with 14 bases between them. This CDR3 reads CASSAEGSLNEKLFF. CDR3 DNA: TGTGCCAGCAGCGCCGAGGGCAGCCTGAATGAAAAACTGTTTTTT.

The V and J genes are TRBV7-2 and TRBJ2-5; 10 nucleotides line up with TRBD2. The CDR3 runs to 16 residues. Germline V gives CDR1 SGHTA, CDR2 FQGNSA. Trimming took 1 base from V and 4 from J; bases not matched to a gene: 6. CDR3 protein: CASSLGYLAGAETQYF. CDR3 DNA sequence: TGTGCCAGCAGCTTAGGGTATCTAGCGGGAGCAGAGACCCAGTACTTC.

The chain is built from TRBV7-9 and TRBJ1-5; 7 nucleotides agree with TRBD1. After removal of 2 bases from V and 5 bases from J, the junction contained 3 bases not matched to a gene. Per the germline V gene, CDR1 is SEHNR and CDR2 is FQNEAQ (reference sequence). The CDR3 totals 14 residues. Here the CDR3 DNA reads TGTGCCAGCAGCTTAACAGGGGAAGATCAGCCCCAGCATTTT. Its translation is CASSLTGEDQPQHF.

The rearrangement joins TRBV4-1 to TRBJ2-1, with D perhaps TRBD2 (6 bases). Per germline, CDR1 MGHRA and CDR2 YSYEKL. The CDR3 runs to 16 residues. The ends were cut back, 5 bases at V and 6 bases at J, with 20 bases in the middle. This chain's CDR3 is CASSVTGLLGGNEQFF. CDR3 DNA: TGCGCCAGCAGCGTAACGGGGCTCCTCGGGGGCAATGAGCAGTTCTTC.

This clonotype came up a few times. The V gene is TRBV13, the J gene TRBJ1-1; D is ambiguous. Trimming left V 5 bases short and J 4 bases short, with 8 bases between. This CDR3 comprises 12 residues. In germline, CDR1 is PRHDT, CDR2 FYEKMQ (reference sequence). The CDR3 loop is CASSRGVTEAFF. In DNA form, the CDR3 reads TGTGCCAGCAGCCGCGGGGTCACTGAAGCTTTCTTT.

This clonotype was detected ten times or more. The chain combines TRBV18 with TRBJ1-2; 7 bases fit TRBD1. With V trimmed by 6 bases and J by 0 bases, 10 bases remained unmatched. Germline CDR1 KGHSH, CDR2 LQKENI. The CDR3 sequence is 16 residues long. In DNA, the CDR3 is TGTGCCAGCTCCCCCGACAGGGCAGCGACTAACTATGGCTACACCTTC. Residues: CASSPDRAATNYGYTF.

This clonotype was seen only a few times. The V and J genes are TRBV29-1 and TRBJ1-1; D is perhaps TRBD1 (5 bases). The germline V gene encodes CDR1 SQVTM and CDR2 ANQGSEA. The CDR3 has 11 amino acids. Trimming cost V 7 bases and J 5 bases, with 11 bases left between them. The CDR3 sequence: CSGGKGTEAFF. As DNA, the CDR3 is TGCAGCGGGGGCAAGGGTACTGAAGCTTTCTTT.

This clonotype has at least ten counts. The chain couples TRBV12-3 or TRBV12-4 to TRBJ2-3, with D unresolved. The CDR3 is made up of 13 amino acids. V was cut by 6 bases and J by 4 bases, with 11 bases left in between. The CDR3 bases are TGTGCCAGCAGCCTGGCCGACCCAGATACGCAGTATTTT. It is translated as CASSLADPDTQYF.

The chain joins TRBV5-6 to TRBJ2-7; D is unresolved. The assigned J gene may be wrong: the sequence end matches TRBJ2-1 better. The CDR3 consists of 13 residues. CDR1 is SGHDT, CDR2 YYEEEE, per germline. The CDR3 region has the DNA TGTGCCAGTTCCCTTTTAAGCTCCTACGAGCAGTTCTTC. Its protein is CASSLLSSYEQFF.

Turning to this clonotype: A read error may explain this, as a much larger clone is one base away. This chain joins TRBV30 and TRBJ2-7, with TRBD2 as a possible D gene (5 bases). This CDR3 is 12 amino acids long. Germline lookup yields CDR1 GTSNPN and CDR2 SVGIG (reference sequence). Here the CDR3 DNA reads TGTGTCTGGACTTCAAGCTCCTACGAGCAGTACTTC. This gives the protein CVWTSSSYEQYF.

This clonotype was detected many times. This chain uses TRBV2 with TRBJ1-6; 10 bases are shared with TRBD1. Germline values: CDR1 SNHLY, CDR2 FYNNEI. The trim removed 8 bases at V and 10 bases at J, leaving 5 bases unmatched. The CDR3 contains 13 residues. CDR3 bases: TGTGCCAGCTCCGGGACAGGGGACTCACCCCTCCACTTT. Its protein is CASSGTGDSPLHF. Full variable domain (missing parts from reference TRBV2 and TRBJ1-6): EPEVTQTPSHQVTQMGQEVILRCVPISNHLYFYWYRQILGQKVEFLVSFYNNEISEKSEIFDDQFSVERPDGSNFTLKIRSTKLEDSAMYFCASSGTGDSPLHFGNGTRLTVT.

This clonotype was seen many times. The chain combines TRBV3-1 with TRBJ2-1; D is unclear. CDR3 length: 11 amino acids. CDR1 is LGHDT and CDR2 is YNNKEL in the germline V gene (reference sequence). Trimming took 3 bases from V and 7 from J, leaving 4 bases between them. CDR3 sequence (DNA): TGTGCCAGCAGCCAGCTGAATGAGCAGTTCTTC. This codes for CASSQLNEQFF.

This clonotype was recorded at least ten times. The gene calls are TRBV5-5 and TRBJ1-1; D gene unclear. The CDR3 totals 14 residues. V lost 3 bases, J lost 0 bases, and 9 bases lay in between. Germline CDR1 is SGHKS and CDR2 is YYEKEE (reference sequence). CDR3 region: CASSSEGLNTEAFF. CDR3 nucleotides: TGTGCCAGCAGCTCGGAGGGCCTGAACACTGAAGCTTTCTTT.

This clonotype was recorded a few times. At one end the junction does not follow the germline gene, possibly because of a read error. The chain has TRBV11-2 and TRBJ2-3; D possibly corresponds to TRBD2 (5 bases). The germline CDR1 and CDR2 sequences are SGHAT and FQNNGV. CDR3 length equals 15 residues. CDR3 coding DNA: TGTGCCGGCAGCTTACGGGGTTCCGGCACAGATACGCAGTATTTT. Its translation: CAGSLRGSGTDTQYF.

This clonotype was seen at least ten times. The genes are TRBV12-3 or TRBV12-4 and TRBJ1-2, with D maybe TRBD1 (6 bases). Trimming removed 3 bases at V and 0 bases at J, with 14 bases between. This CDR3 spans 16 amino acids. CDR3 region: CASSLTGTFSNYGYTF. DNA for the CDR3: TGTGCCAGCAGTTTGACAGGAACCTTCTCTAACTATGGCTACACCTTC.

At least ten counts were recorded for this clonotype. The chain has TRBV20-1 and TRBJ2-3, with D perhaps matching TRBD1 (5 bases). This CDR3 is 15 amino acids long. The V and J ends lost 5 bases and 0 bases respectively, with 15 bases between them. From germline, CDR1 is DFQATT and CDR2 SNEGSKA (reference sequence). CDR3 sequence: CSASPGILSTDTQYF. CDR3 sequence (DNA): TGCAGTGCTTCGCCAGGGATACTTAGCACAGATACGCAGTATTTT.

V usage is TRBV7-8 and J usage is TRBJ1-4; 8 nucleotides align to TRBD1. The CDR3 is 15 amino acids. CDR1 is SGHVS and CDR2 is FQNEAQ in the germline V gene. V gave up 6 bases and J gave up 10 bases; unmatched junction bases: 13. CDR3 in DNA: TGTGCCAGCAGTCCATCCCGGGACAGGCCCAGAAAACTGTTTTTT. This codes for CASSPSRDRPRKLFF.

This clonotype was counted ten times or more. This CDR3 is CASSLALRTASGEQYF. The CDR3 DNA reads TGTGCCAGCAGCTTAGCCTTAAGGACGGCCTCGGGAGAGCAGTACTTC. The chain carries TRBV7-2 and TRBJ2-7, with D possibly being TRBD2 (5 bases). V dropped 0 bases and J dropped 7 bases, with 19 bases sitting between them. This CDR3 comprises 16 residues. Germline values: CDR1 SGHTA, CDR2 FQGNSA.

The sample holds many counts of this clonotype. The gene calls are TRBV7-2 and TRBJ2-7, with 7 bases matching TRBD1. V was pared by 1 base and J by 2 bases, with 2 bases of the junction left unmatched. Germline-derived CDR1 and CDR2 are SGHTA and FQGNSA. There are 14 residues in the CDR3. CDR3 sequence reads: CASSLEQGTYEQYF. CDR3 sequence (DNA): TGTGCCAGCAGCTTAGAACAGGGGACCTACGAGCAGTACTTC.

This clonotype was seen at least ten times. The chain combines TRBV30 with TRBJ1-3; D is unresolved. Germline V CDR1 and CDR2: GTSNPN, SVGIG (reference sequence). The CDR3 is 12 amino acids. V was shortened by 0 bases and J by 4 bases, with 4 bases between the two germline ends. The CDR3 loop reads CAWSVRGNTIYF. In DNA form, the CDR3 reads TGTGCCTGGAGTGTACGAGGAAACACCATATATTTT. The full variable domain, its missing parts supplied by reference TRBV30 and TRBJ1-3, is SQTIHQWPATLVQPVGSPLSLECTVEGTSNPNLYWYRQAAGRGLQLLFYSVGIGQISSEVPQNLSASRPQDRQFILSSKKLLLSDSGFYLCAWSVRGNTIYFGEGSWLTVV.

This clonotype was recorded many times. V is TRBV12-3 or TRBV12-4 and J is TRBJ1-5, with 7 bases matching TRBD1. Germline trimming cut 1 base from V and 4 bases from J; bases unmatched to any gene: 4. This CDR3 region has 15 residues. The CDR3 sequence is CASSLEGAQNQPQHF. CDR3 sequence (DNA): TGTGCCAGCAGTTTAGAGGGGGCGCAGAATCAGCCCCAGCATTTT.

To note about this clonotype: Since a much larger clone is just one base distant, this may be a read error. The rearrangement joins TRBV28 to TRBJ2-1; the D is unclear. Matching the DNA end better, TRBJ2-7 makes the J call doubtful. CDR3 length equals 14 residues. CDR1 is MDHEN, CDR2 SYDVKM, per germline. The CDR3 protein is CASSSPGPYNEQYF. The CDR3 nucleotides read TGTGCCAGCAGTTCCCCGGGCCCCTACAATGAGCAGTACTTC.

This clonotype was seen a handful of times. The rearrangement links TRBV29-1 to TRBJ2-7; the D gene is possibly TRBD1 (6 bases). Trimming cost V 6 bases and J 0 bases, with 15 bases left between them. CDR3 length: 14 residues. The germline V gene has CDR1 SQVTM and CDR2 ANQGSEA. CDR3 sequence reads: CSVRTTGSSYEQYF. CDR3 nucleotides: TGCAGCGTACGAACGACAGGTAGCTCCTACGAGCAGTACTTC.

In this sample, this clonotype turned up many times. J is TRBJ2-2 and V is TRBV7-9; D not resolved. The V end was cut by 5 bases, the J end by 1 base, with 5 bases between. The CDR3 spans 13 residues. Germline-derived CDR1 and CDR2 are SEHNR and FQNEAQ (reference sequence). The CDR3 region has the DNA TGTGCCAGCAGCCCGTGGAACACCGGGGAGCTGTTTTTT. Its translation: CASSPWNTGELFF.

Only a few counts were recorded for this clonotype. The gene calls are TRBV6-1 and TRBJ2-3, with no clear D. V shed 0 bases and J shed 1 base, with 8 bases lying between them. The CDR3 extends over 15 amino acids. The germline V gene has CDR1 MNHNS and CDR2 SASEGT. Written as DNA, the CDR3 is TGTGCCAGCAGTGAAGCAGGAGTGGGCACAGATACGCAGTATTTT. Encoded protein: CASSEAGVGTDTQYF.

This clonotype was recorded at least ten times. The chain joins TRBV7-9 to TRBJ2-1, with 7 bases matching TRBD1. With V trimmed by 3 bases and J by 5 bases, 4 bases remained unmatched. The CDR3 is made up of 14 amino acids. Germline V CDR1 and CDR2: SEHNR, FQNEAQ (reference sequence). Here the CDR3 reads CASSFGQDDNEQFF. The CDR3, as DNA: TGTGCCAGCAGCTTCGGACAGGATGACAATGAGCAGTTCTTC.

At least ten counts were recorded for this clonotype. The chain has TRBV2 and TRBJ1-5; D uncertain. The germline V and J ends were trimmed by 6 bases and 7 bases, with 10 bases remaining between them. This CDR3 contains 12 residues. Looked up from germline, CDR1 is SNHLY and CDR2 is FYNNEI. The DNA of the CDR3 is TGTGCCAGCAGGAAGTCTGACCAGCCCCAGCATTTT. Translating gives CASRKSDQPQHF.

This clonotype was detected many times. The chain recombines TRBV7-8 with TRBJ2-5, with 7 bases lining up with TRBD1. With 5 bases clipped from V and 7 bases from J, the junction kept 19 bases outside the gene matches. The CDR3 has 17 residues. CDR1 is SGHVS, CDR2 FQNEAQ, per germline. Written as DNA, the CDR3 is TGTGCCAGCAGCCCCGCGGGCAGGACAGGTCCCTTGAGGACCCAGTACTTC. Its translation: CASSPAGRTGPLRTQYF.

There are many counts of this clonotype. The CDR3 nucleotides are TGTGCCAGCAGCGTATCCTTCAGCTCTGGAAACACCATATATTTT. This gives the protein CASSVSFSSGNTIYF. The J gene is TRBJ1-3, the V gene TRBV2, with unresolved D. The CDR3 extends over 15 amino acids. The V and J ends lost 6 bases and 0 bases respectively, with 12 bases between them. CDR1 SNHLY and CDR2 FYNNEI come from the germline V gene.